This is a list of T cell receptor beta chains from one sample in a study of T-cell reconstitution after alpha-beta-depleted transplantation in children. TCRdb reprocessed the PCR reads via MiXCR and lists one record per CDR3 protein. The sample lists hundreds of thousands of distinct CDR3 sequences, roughly 17% occurring once. This sample comprised PBMCs from the stem cell graft donor, obtained from the stem cell graft. The receptors derive from a human donor who donated a stem cell graft to a child with acute myeloid leukemia. Each CDR3 is given with its conserved first and last residue. D genes are given only for firm matches. The listing skips clone size in some rows; elsewhere it reads once, few, many or a size class.

TRBV20-1	many	TRBJ2-5	TRBD2	TGCAGTGCTAGAGAGGGACTAGCGGAGACCCAGTACTTC	CSAREGLAETQYF
TRBV3-1	.	TRBJ1-5	.	TGTGCCAGCAGCCCCTGGGGGGGCCCTAATCAGCCCCAGCATTTT	CASSPWGGPNQPQHF
TRBV13	.	TRBJ2-5	.	TGTGCCAGCAGCTTAGACTCAGGGAACCAAGAGACCCAGTACTTC	CASSLDSGNQETQYF
TRBV20-1	many	TRBJ1-6	TRBD1	TGCAGCTACCCGGGACAGGCAAATTCACCCCTCCACTTT	CSYPGQANSPLHF
TRBV7-9	.	TRBJ1-4	.	TGTGCCAGCAGCTTGGGACAAAGGGGACGAGAAAAACTGTTTTTT	CASSLGQRGREKLFF
TRBV12-3/TRBV12-4	few	TRBJ2-5	.	TGTGCCAGCAGTTTAGTTCAAGGCCCGCCGAGTCAAGAGACCCAGTACTTC	CASSLVQGPPSQETQYF
TRBV2	few	TRBJ2-2	TRBD1	TGTGCCAGCAGTGCTGACAGGGGAGACACCGGGGAGCTGTTTTTT	CASSADRGDTGELFF
TRBV7-2	many	TRBJ2-1	.	TGTGCCAGCAGCTTACCGCCATTCAATGAGCAGTTCTTC	CASSLPPFNEQFF
TRBV24-1	.	TRBJ2-5	TRBD2	TGTGCCACCAGTGAGACCGGGACTAGCGAGACCCAGTACTTC	CATSETGTSETQYF
TRBV13	few	TRBJ2-7	.	TGTGCCAGCAGCGACCTATTCGACAACGAGCAGTACTTC	CASSDLFDNEQYF
TRBV27	many	TRBJ1-2	.	TGTGCCAGCAGACAGGGTGCATATGGCTACACCTTC	CASRQGAYGYTF
TRBV5-6	many	TRBJ1-2	.	TGTGCCAGCAGCTCCCCGACAGGCTATGGCTACACCTTC	CASSSPTGYGYTF
TRBV7-3	many	TRBJ1-1	.	TGTGCGGAGGGAAAGGAGGCTGAAGCTTTCTTT	CAEGKEAEAFF
TRBV5-5	many	TRBJ2-5	TRBD1	TGTGCCAGCAGCTTCGAATGGGACAGGGGGCAAGAGACCCAGTACTTC	CASSFEWDRGQETQYF
TRBV12-5	once	TRBJ2-3	TRBD2	TGTGCTAGTGGTTTGCTGACTAGCGGGGGGTACAATACGCAGTATTTT	CASGLLTSGGYNTQYF
TRBV15	few	TRBJ2-2	.	TGTGCCACCAGCAGAGATGTAAATTCCGGGGAGCTGTTTTTT	CATSRDVNSGELFF
TRBV29-1	many	TRBJ1-4	.	TGCAGCGTTGGGAGGGATGCAACTAATGAAAAACTGTTTTTT	CSVGRDATNEKLFF
TRBV4-3	many	TRBJ2-1	TRBD1	TGCGCCAGCAGCCACGGCGGGACAGGGAATGAGCAGTTCTTC	CASSHGGTGNEQFF
TRBV10-3	few	TRBJ2-3	TRBD2	TGTGCCATCAGTGAGGCGACCGGGGGGACCACAGATACGCAGTATTTT	CAISEATGGTTDTQYF
TRBV12-3/TRBV12-4	few	TRBJ2-7	.	TGTGCCAGCAGCCGAACAGGACTCCACGAGCAGTACTTC	CASSRTGLHEQYF
TRBV4-3	many	TRBJ2-3	.	TGCGCCAGCAGCCAATGGGGGGATACGCAGTATTTT	CASSQWGDTQYF
TRBV20-1	many	TRBJ1-1	.	TGCAGTGCTAGAGAGCCCAGGGAGAGCGCGGAAGCTTTCTTT	CSAREPRESAEAFF
TRBV27	.	TRBJ2-4	.	TGTGCCAGCAGTTCCCTCGTCCTCCCAGCCAAAAACATTCAGTACTTC	CASSSLVLPAKNIQYF
TRBV6-6	many	TRBJ1-2	.	TGTGCCAGCAGGGACGGATACTATGGCTACACCTTC	CASRDGYYGYTF
TRBV7-2	few	TRBJ2-4	TRBD1	TGTGCCAGCAGCCCTCCGGGACAGCAAAACATTCAGTACTTC	CASSPPGQQNIQYF
TRBV24-1	once	TRBJ1-2	.	TGTGCCACCAGTGATCCCACAGGGCCCACGGATGGCTACACCTTC	CATSDPTGPTDGYTF
TRBV4-2	many	TRBJ2-7	.	TGTGCCAGCAGCCAAGAGGGGTCGGGACGGAGCTACGAGCAGTACTTC	CASSQEGSGRSYEQYF
TRBV28	.	TRBJ1-5	.	TGTGCCAGCAGTTCTCAACGGCCCCAGCATTTT	CASSSQRPQHF
TRBV7-9	.	TRBJ1-2	.	TGTGCCAGCAGCAGGACAGACTGTGGTTACACCTTC	CASSRTDCGYTF
TRBV20-1	many	TRBJ1-5	.	TGCAGTGCTAGAGATCGGGAGGGGACACGTAACAATCAGCCCCAGCATTTT	CSARDREGTRNNQPQHF
TRBV29-1	.	TRBJ1-6	TRBD1	TGCAGCGTGGGAGACAGGGGAGACTCACCCCTCCACTTT	CSVGDRGDSPLHF
TRBV20-1	many	TRBJ2-3	.	TGCAGTGCTAGATCCGTAGATACGCAGTATTTT	CSARSVDTQYF
TRBV7-9	.	TRBJ2-5	TRBD2	TGTGCCAGCAGCTCGGGGCTAGCGGGGTGGGGCCAAGAGACCCAGTACTTC	CASSSGLAGWGQETQYF
TRBV20-1	many	TRBJ2-1	TRBD2	TGCAGTGCCCAGGGATGGGGGGGATCCTACAATGAGCAGTTCTTC	CSAQGWGGSYNEQFF
TRBV29-1	many	TRBJ1-4	.	TGCAGCGTAGAGGGGATCGGTAGTGAAAAACTGTTTTTT	CSVEGIGSEKLFF
TRBV7-3	few	TRBJ2-1	.	TGTGCCAGCAGCTCTGGGGGGGCACGTTTTGGTGAGCAGTTCTTC	CASSSGGARFGEQFF
TRBV29-1	many	TRBJ1-1	.	TGCAGTGTCCAGGGGATGATGAACACTGAAGCTTTCTTT	CSVQGMMNTEAFF
TRBV6-5	many	TRBJ2-1	TRBD2	TGTGCCAGCAGTTCTCTAGCGGGGTACAATGAGCAGTTCTTC	CASSSLAGYNEQFF
TRBV20-1	few	TRBJ1-2	TRBD1	TGCAGTGCTAGAATTGACAGGGTCTATGGCTACACCTTC	CSARIDRVYGYTF
TRBV20-1	many	TRBJ2-7	TRBD1	TGCAGTGCTAAAGACAGGGTAAAGTACGAGCAGTACTTC	CSAKDRVKYEQYF
TRBV20-1	.	TRBJ1-2	.	TGCAGTGCTAGCGGTAGGACTAACTATGGCTACACCTTC	CSASGRTNYGYTF
TRBV5-6	few	TRBJ1-1	TRBD1	TGTGCCAGCATCGAGACAGGGGGAACTGAAGCTTTCTTT	CASIETGGTEAFF
TRBV20-1	many	TRBJ1-3	TRBD1	TGCAGTGCTGGGGGACAGGCCTCTGGAAACACCATATATTTT	CSAGGQASGNTIYF
TRBV25-1	many	TRBJ2-7	TRBD1	TGTGCCAGCAGTGTCAGGGGGAACTACGAGCAGTACTTC	CASSVRGNYEQYF
TRBV21-1	.	TRBJ2-2	.	TGTGCCAGCGCGGTCGGGGTTACGAACACCGGGGAGCTGTTTTTT	CASAVGVTNTGELFF
TRBV4-1	.	TRBJ1-1	.	TGCGCCAGCAGCCAACCGGCAGGGAACACTGAAGCTTTCTTT	CASSQPAGNTEAFF
TRBV5-1	many	TRBJ1-6	TRBD1	TGCGCCAGCAGTGTTGGACAGGCGAGCTCCTATAATTCACCCCTCCACTTT	CASSVGQASSYNSPLHF